These 30 T cell receptor beta chains came from one sample sequenced in a study of blood T cells in healthy people across ages. It was with a sample-barcoded 5' primer and a J-beta primer mix that a second PCR of roughly 7 to 12 cycles was run. MiXCR was run by TCRdb on the 5' RACE reads, yielding one entry per CDR3 protein. The sample holds approximately 1.5 million distinct CDR3 sequences, about 31% seen once. Sequencing was done on a sample of blood. The receptors stem from a woman in her 30s in good health.

This clonotype was picked up one time. It may be a read error: a sequence one base away is much more abundant. CDR3 region: CAGSLAAEVQETQYF. The CDR3 DNA sequence: TGTGCCGGCAGCTTGGCGGCCGAAGTTCAAGAGACCCAGTACTTC. The J gene is TRBJ2-5, the V gene TRBV5-5; D is undetermined. The V gene's germline CDR1 is SGHKS and CDR2 YYEKEE (reference sequence). This CDR3 has 15 amino acids.

The V gene is TRBV20-1, the J gene TRBJ2-1; D call uncertain. V was cut by 1 base and J by 6 bases, with 16 bases left in between. This CDR3 comprises 15 residues. Per the germline V gene, CDR1 is DFQATT and CDR2 is SNEGSKA (reference sequence). CDR3 loop: CSARADRGLGNEQFF. The DNA of the CDR3 is TGCAGTGCTAGAGCCGATCGAGGATTGGGCAATGAGCAGTTCTTC.

This clonotype was observed a handful of times. The rearrangement links TRBV15 to TRBJ2-5; a possible D gene is TRBD2 (5 bases). The end of the DNA aligns better with TRBJ2-7, so the J call may be wrong. The CDR3 totals 13 residues. Germline assignment: CDR1 LNHNV and CDR2 YYDKDF (reference sequence). This CDR3 reads CATSPPRRYEQYF. CDR3 nucleotide sequence: TGTGCCACCAGCCCCCCCCGGAGGTACGAGCAGTACTTC.

This clonotype occurred a few times. The rearrangement uses TRBV4-1 and TRBJ1-2; TRBD1 might be the D (5 bases). CDR1 MGHRA and CDR2 YSYEKL come from the germline V gene. Trimming removed 0 bases from V and 8 bases from J, with 16 bases in between. This CDR3 is 15 amino acids long. The CDR3 loop reads CASSQETVGVQGYTF. The CDR3 DNA reads TGCGCCAGCAGCCAAGAGACAGTTGGGGTGCAGGGCTACACCTTC.

Ten or more counts support this clonotype. The gene calls are TRBV27 and TRBJ2-3; D gene uncertain. The V and J ends lost 2 bases and 0 bases respectively, with 15 bases between them. Per the germline V gene, CDR1 is MNHEY and CDR2 is SMNVEV (reference sequence). This CDR3 has 17 residues. As DNA, the CDR3 is TGTGCCAGCAGTTTAGAGGCAGTAACTGCTAGCACAGATACGCAGTATTTT. This translates into CASSLEAVTASTDTQYF.

V gene TRBV14 combines with J gene TRBJ1-2, with D possibly matching TRBD1 (5 bases). The germline V gene encodes CDR1 SGHDN and CDR2 FVKESK. CDR3 length: 13 residues. With 1 base removed from V and 9 bases from J, the gap between germline ends came to 12 bases. CDR3 bases: TGTGCCAGCAGCCAAGCCGGGATGGACAGCTACACCTTC. Translation: CASSQAGMDSYTF.

About this clonotype: An end of the junction does not agree with germline; a read error may underlie this. The chain joins TRBV20-1 to TRBJ2-3; tentatively, D is TRBD1 or TRBD2 (5 bases each). Germline V lookup: CDR1 DFQATT, CDR2 SNEGSKA (reference sequence). This CDR3 spans 14 amino acids. In DNA form, the CDR3 reads TGCAGTGCTAGAGATGTGGGACGCACAGATACGCGGTATTTT. Translated: CSARDVGRTDTRYF.

In regard to this clonotype: A junction boundary mismatches the germline segment, possibly from a read error. J is TRBJ2-7 and V is TRBV5-5, with a weak D call TRBD1 (6 bases). The length of the CDR3 is 13 residues. Per germline, CDR1 SGHKS and CDR2 YYEKEE (reference sequence). The CDR3 nucleotides read TGTGTCAGCAGCTTCGGGACACTCTACGAGCAGTACTTC. Its protein product is CVSSFGTLYEQYF.

In its sample, this clonotype was seen once. This chain uses TRBV4-1 with TRBJ2-1, with TRBD2 matching 13 bases. V was clipped by 4 bases and J by 6 bases; unmatched bases: 15. Germline V lookup: CDR1 MGHRA, CDR2 YSYEKL. This CDR3 is built from 19 residues. The DNA of the CDR3 is TGCGCCAGCAGCCCCCCTCCCGGACTAGCGGGGGTAAGAAGCAATGAGCAGTTCTTC. Protein: CASSPPPGLAGVRSNEQFF.

In its sample, this clonotype was seen a few times. V is TRBV29-1 and J is TRBJ1-2; the match to TRBD1 covers 7 bases. V was pared by 1 base and J by 5 bases, with 4 bases of the junction left unmatched. Looked up from germline, CDR1 is SQVTM and CDR2 is ANQGSEA. CDR3 length: 13 amino acids. CDR3 DNA sequence: TGCAGCGTTGAAGTGGACAGGAGTTATGGCTACACCTTC. It translates to CSVEVDRSYGYTF.

A remark on this clonotype: The junction shows a germline mismatch at one end, possibly a read error. The chain couples TRBV6-1 to TRBJ2-7; 10 positions agree with TRBD1. The CDR3 contains 17 residues. Germline assignment: CDR1 MNHNS and CDR2 SASEGT. The CDR3 bases are TGTGCCGGCAGACCCGGGACAGGGGCTCTAAGTTCCTACGAGCAGTACTTC. The encoded protein is CAGRPGTGALSSYEQYF.

This clonotype has only a few counts. This rearrangement joins TRBV9 to TRBJ2-5, with TRBD1 as a possible D gene (6 bases). V gave up 4 bases and J gave up 2 bases, with 15 bases separating them. CDR1 and CDR2 (germline): SGDLS, YYNGEE. There are 15 residues in the CDR3. DNA of the CDR3: TGTGCCAGCAGCACGGGGACAAAAGGACAAGAGACCCAGTACTTC. Its protein is CASSTGTKGQETQYF. Full variable domain (missing parts from reference TRBV9 and TRBJ2-5): DSGVTQTPKHLITATGQRVTLRCSPRSGDLSVYWYQQSLDQGLQFLIQYYNGEERAKGNILERFSAQQFPDLHSELNLSSLELGDSALYFCASSTGTKGQETQYFGPGTRLLVL.

The V call is TRBV28, the J call TRBJ2-3; TRBD2 might be the D (5 bases). Trimming cost V 4 bases and J 0 bases, with 17 bases left between them. CDR1 is MDHEN and CDR2 is SYDVKM in the germline V gene. The CDR3 length is 17 residues. The CDR3 reads CASSSTKLDSSTDTQYF. As DNA, the CDR3 is TGTGCCAGCAGTTCCACTAAACTAGACTCTAGCACAGATACGCAGTATTTT.

Only a few counts were recorded for this clonotype. CDR3: CASSLEPTGSGKQFF. The CDR3 DNA sequence: TGCGCCAGCAGCTTGGAGCCCACCGGGAGCGGGAAGCAGTTCTTC. The chain employs TRBV5-1 and TRBJ2-1; 7 bases agree with TRBD2. The CDR3 length is 15 residues. The germline gives CDR1 SGHRS, CDR2 YFSETQ. V was clipped by 0 bases and J by 11 bases; unmatched bases: 11.

A few counts support this clonotype. V is TRBV6-2 or TRBV6-3 and J is TRBJ2-3, with D uncertain. The V and J ends lost 5 bases and 6 bases respectively, with 15 bases between them. The CDR3 has 14 residues. CDR1 is MNHEY, CDR2 SVGEGT, per germline. The CDR3 DNA reads as TGTGCCAGCAGTCACGGTCTAGTTTTGGATACGCAGTATTTT. Protein sequence: CASSHGLVLDTQYF.

This sequence joins TRBV5-1 and TRBJ2-1, with 8 positions matching TRBD1. CDR1 SGHRS and CDR2 YFSETQ come from the germline V gene. The CDR3 is 16 residues long. Trimming cost V 4 bases and J 8 bases; bases outside gene matches: 14. The CDR3: CASSKQGGNYGDEQFF. In DNA, the CDR3 is TGCGCCAGCAGCAAACAGGGGGGCAACTATGGAGATGAGCAGTTCTTC.

This clonotype occurred once. One end of the junction fails to match germline, which may point to a read error. The V call is TRBV6-1, the J call TRBJ2-7; 9 bases match TRBD2. Near its end, the DNA agrees better with TRBJ2-5, so the J call may be wrong. CDR3 length equals 17 residues. Germline values: CDR1 MNHNS, CDR2 SASEGT. CDR3 nucleotide sequence: TGTGTCAGCAGTGAAGCGGGTGGTAGCGGGAGAGGAGAGACCCAGTACTTC. Translation gives CVSSEAGGSGRGETQYF.

This clonotype was counted only a few times. The rearrangement uses TRBV20-1 and TRBJ2-3, with 9 bases fitting TRBD2. CDR3 size: 14 residues. Looked up from germline, CDR1 is DFQATT and CDR2 is SNEGSKA (reference sequence). V was clipped by 2 bases and J by 5 bases; unmatched bases: 5. CDR3 in amino acids: CSARRGGGGDTQYF. The DNA of the CDR3 is TGCAGTGCTAGACGGGGCGGGGGGGGAGATACGCAGTATTTT.

V and J are TRBV20-1 and TRBJ2-4, with 13 bases aligning to TRBD2. The J call may be incorrect, as the DNA end agrees better with TRBJ2-5. From germline, CDR1 is DFQATT and CDR2 SNEGSKA (reference sequence). The CDR3 loop spans 15 amino acids. The CDR3 coding sequence is TGCAGTGCTAGAACTAGCGGGAGGGCCTTGGAGACCCAGTACTTC. Translation: CSARTSGRALETQYF.

This clonotype showed up many times. The rearrangement joins TRBV29-1 to TRBJ2-5, with D perhaps TRBD1 (5 bases). V gave up 6 bases and J gave up 4 bases, with 15 bases separating them. The CDR3 is 13 residues long. CDR1 and CDR2 (germline): SQVTM, ANQGSEA. The CDR3 protein is CSVGQKARETQYF. The CDR3 coding sequence is TGCAGCGTCGGACAAAAGGCTCGAGAGACCCAGTACTTC.

The rearrangement links TRBV20-1 to TRBJ2-3; 11 positions match TRBD2. This CDR3 comprises 16 residues. J lost 2 bases, V lost 3 bases, and 7 bases had no gene match. The germline CDR1 and CDR2 sequences are DFQATT and SNEGSKA (reference sequence). The CDR3 coding sequence is TGCAGTGCTAGGGGGGGGACTAGCGGACACACAGATACGCAGTATTTT. It codes for CSARGGTSGHTDTQYF.

This clonotype was counted a single time. V and J are TRBV27 and TRBJ2-2; 7 nucleotides match TRBD1. Looked up from germline, CDR1 is MNHEY and CDR2 is SMNVEV (reference sequence). The CDR3 sequence is 14 residues long. Unmatched junction bases numbered 4, after V lost 3 bases and J lost 6 bases. CDR3 region: CASSLDRLAGELFF. The DNA for the CDR3 is TGTGCCAGCAGTTTGGACAGGTTGGCCGGGGAGCTGTTTTTT.

Many counts were recorded for this clonotype. The chain has TRBV9 and TRBJ2-1; 9 bases align to TRBD2. Germline CDR1 SGDLS, CDR2 YYNGEE. The CDR3 covers 15 residues. J was trimmed by 4 bases and V by 5 bases; bases with no gene match: 7. This chain's CDR3 is CASSVSGSGYNEQFF. The CDR3 coding sequence is TGTGCCAGCAGTGTTAGCGGGAGTGGGTACAATGAGCAGTTCTTC.

This clonotype was picked up many times. CDR3: CASSPTRWAYEQYF. Here the CDR3 DNA reads TGTGCCAGCAGCCCCACCCGTTGGGCCTACGAGCAGTACTTC. The V and J genes are TRBV12-3 or TRBV12-4 and TRBJ2-7, with D unresolved. The germline V and J ends were trimmed by 6 bases and 2 bases, with 14 bases remaining between them. The CDR3 covers 14 residues.

This clonotype was counted a single time. The J gene is TRBJ1-3, the V gene TRBV20-1; a weak D match, TRBD1 (5 bases). CDR3 length: 15 amino acids. The V and J ends lost 3 bases and 0 bases respectively, with 12 bases between them. Germline V gives CDR1 DFQATT, CDR2 SNEGSKA (reference sequence). The DNA for the CDR3 is TGCAGTGCTAGGTTTCAGGGAAGCTCTGGAAACACCATATATTTT. Translated, it gives CSARFQGSSGNTIYF.

V gene TRBV28 combines with J gene TRBJ2-7; tentatively, D is TRBD1 (6 bases). This CDR3 comprises 15 residues. Germline loops: CDR1 MDHEN, CDR2 SYDVKM. Trimming pared 3 bases from V and 3 bases from J, leaving 15 bases between. Here the CDR3 DNA reads TGTGCCAGCAGTTTCCGTACAGGGACGCACTACGAGCAGTACTTC. Its translation: CASSFRTGTHYEQYF.

This clonotype was counted between two and nine times. This chain links TRBV20-1 with TRBJ1-5, with D possibly TRBD1 on 5 matching bases. The CDR3 sequence is 15 residues long. Germline V gene lookup returns CDR1 DFQATT and CDR2 SNEGSKA (reference sequence). The CDR3 nucleotides read TGCAGCGCGAGGCCCCATGGGGGAGGCAATCAGCCCCAGCATTTT. Protein sequence: CSARPHGGGNQPQHF.

This clonotype was seen a handful of times. The gene calls are TRBV15 and TRBJ2-7, with a tentative D call TRBD2 (7 bases). The J call may not be correct, given that the DNA end is closer to TRBJ2-5. This CDR3 is built from 14 residues. Germline CDR1 and CDR2: LNHNV and YYDKDF (reference sequence). The CDR3 DNA sequence: TGTGCCACCAGCTCCATGGGGGGGGCGGGGACCCAGTACTTC. Amino acid sequence: CATSSMGGAGTQYF.

The V and J genes are TRBV9 and TRBJ2-1; 10 bases fit TRBD2. The CDR3 totals 15 residues. Unmatched junction bases numbered 5, after V lost 0 bases and J lost 8 bases. CDR1 SGDLS and CDR2 YYNGEE come from the germline V gene. CDR3 residues: CASSVASGSRDEQFF. CDR3 nucleotide sequence: TGTGCCAGCAGCGTAGCTAGCGGGAGTCGCGATGAGCAGTTCTTC.

V gene TRBV27 combines with J gene TRBJ2-1; 9 nucleotides align to TRBD1. J gave up 3 bases and V 4 bases, and 7 bases lay outside the gene matches. CDR3 length equals 16 residues. Germline V gene sequence: CDR1 MNHEY, CDR2 SMNVEV (reference sequence). The CDR3 protein is CASSSIRDRVYNEQFF. The DNA of the CDR3 is TGTGCCAGCAGTTCTATCCGGGACAGGGTCTACAATGAGCAGTTCTTC.